A selection of T cell receptor beta chains follows, all from one sample in a study of cytomegalovirus exposure and HLA in healthy donors. The data were produced by immunoSEQ multiplex PCR, yet TCRdb's version contains in-frame clones alone and is incomplete. The data show 90,000 to 130,000 clones, with roughly 86% seen just once and about 1.8% held by the top ten. Sequenced material: PBMCs. The receptor set was obtained from a man aged 40-49 years in good health and CMV-seronegative. The CDR3 runs from the conserved cysteine through the conserved F or W. Fields, in order: J gene, V gene, clone size, D gene, CDR3 protein, CDR3 DNA. D genes are given only for firm matches. Size is omitted from some rows. Given values are once, few, many or a class for expanded clones.

j_call: TRBJ1-5; v_call: TRBV18; clone_size: .; d_call: TRBD1; cdr3_aa: CASSPPGQGRPVEPQHF; cdr3_nt: TGTGCCAGCTCACCACCGGGACAGGGGCGGCCAGTGGAGCCCCAGCATTTT
j_call: TRBJ2-7; v_call: TRBV27; clone_size: .; d_call: .; cdr3_aa: CASSLSQGMGYEQYF; cdr3_nt: TGTGCCAGCAGTTTGAGCCAGGGTATGGGATACGAGCAGTACTTC
j_call: TRBJ1-5; v_call: TRBV6-5; clone_size: .; d_call: .; cdr3_aa: CASSSSGNQPQHF; cdr3_nt: TGTGCCAGCAGCTCGAGTGGTAATCAGCCCCAGCATTTT
j_call: TRBJ1-2; v_call: TRBV28; clone_size: .; d_call: .; cdr3_aa: CASSAQMGYTF; cdr3_nt: TGTGCCAGCAGTGCCCAGATGGGCTACACCTTC
j_call: TRBJ2-1; v_call: TRBV5-6; clone_size: .; d_call: TRBD2; cdr3_aa: CASSLGVRGGNEQFF; cdr3_nt: TGTGCCAGCAGCTTGGGGGTTCGGGGGGGTAATGAGCAGTTCTTC
j_call: TRBJ2-7; v_call: TRBV13; clone_size: .; d_call: TRBD1; cdr3_aa: CASSPRDRYEQYF; cdr3_nt: TGTGCCAGCAGCCCTCGGGACAGATACGAGCAGTACTTC
j_call: TRBJ1-2; v_call: TRBV30; clone_size: once; d_call: .; cdr3_aa: CAWSVQVNYGYTF; cdr3_nt: TGTGCCTGGAGTGTACAAGTTAACTATGGCTACACCTTC
j_call: TRBJ2-7; v_call: TRBV28; clone_size: .; d_call: .; cdr3_aa: CASSAPIGYEQYF; cdr3_nt: TGTGCCAGCAGTGCACCGATCGGCTACGAGCAGTACTTC
j_call: TRBJ1-5; v_call: TRBV4-1; clone_size: .; d_call: .; cdr3_aa: CASSQDSSRSNQPQHF; cdr3_nt: TGCGCCAGCAGCCAAGATTCGTCTAGAAGCAATCAGCCCCAGCATTTT
j_call: TRBJ1-5; v_call: TRBV2; clone_size: few; d_call: .; cdr3_aa: CASTQGFSNQPQHF; cdr3_nt: TGTGCCAGTACTCAGGGGTTTAGCAATCAGCCCCAGCATTTT
j_call: TRBJ1-4; v_call: TRBV4-2; clone_size: .; d_call: .; cdr3_aa: CASSQDRGGEKLFF; cdr3_nt: TGTGCCAGCAGCCAAGATCGCGGGGGGGAAAAACTGTTTTTT
j_call: TRBJ1-3; v_call: TRBV30; clone_size: once; d_call: .; cdr3_aa: CAWGSGNTIYF; cdr3_nt: TGTGCCTGGGGGAGCGGAAACACCATATATTTT
j_call: TRBJ2-5; v_call: TRBV5-1; clone_size: .; d_call: .; cdr3_aa: CASSFSDSGIAETQYF; cdr3_nt: TGCGCCAGCAGCTTCTCCGACAGTGGTATTGCGGAGACCCAGTACTTC
j_call: TRBJ1-1; v_call: TRBV7-9; clone_size: .; d_call: .; cdr3_aa: CSSSLVAAEAFF; cdr3_nt: TGTTCCAGCAGCTTAGTAGCCGCTGAAGCTTTCTTT
j_call: TRBJ1-6; v_call: TRBV7-2; clone_size: .; d_call: .; cdr3_aa: CASSLVAGYNSPLHF; cdr3_nt: TGTGCCAGCAGCTTAGTAGCCGGCTATAATTCACCCCTCCACTTT
j_call: TRBJ1-3; v_call: TRBV10-3; clone_size: .; d_call: .; cdr3_aa: CAITPHAGGITGNTIYF; cdr3_nt: TGTGCCATCACCCCTCACGCGGGCGGAATTACCGGAAACACCATATATTTT
j_call: TRBJ2-7; v_call: TRBV30; clone_size: .; d_call: TRBD1; cdr3_aa: CASLGTGAYEQYF; cdr3_nt: TGTGCCTCCCTAGGGACAGGGGCCTACGAGCAGTACTTC
j_call: TRBJ2-3; v_call: TRBV5-6; clone_size: .; d_call: TRBD2; cdr3_aa: CASSSFGLAEGDTQYF; cdr3_nt: TGTGCCAGCAGCTCGTTTGGACTAGCGGAGGGAGATACGCAGTATTTT
j_call: TRBJ1-5; v_call: TRBV4-1; clone_size: .; d_call: .; cdr3_aa: CASSQDLGRGPTKNQPQHF; cdr3_nt: TGCGCCAGCAGCCAAGATCTGGGCAGGGGTCCGACAAAGAATCAGCCCCAGCATTTT
j_call: TRBJ2-7; v_call: TRBV28; clone_size: once; d_call: .; cdr3_aa: CASSFLSGAGSYEQYF; cdr3_nt: TGTGCCAGCAGTTTTCTCTCTGGGGCGGGGTCCTACGAGCAGTACTTC
j_call: TRBJ1-5; v_call: TRBV2; clone_size: .; d_call: .; cdr3_aa: CASSDKYSNQPQHF; cdr3_nt: TGTGCCAGCAGTGATAAATATAGCAATCAGCCCCAGCATTTT
j_call: TRBJ1-4; v_call: TRBV4-1; clone_size: .; d_call: .; cdr3_aa: CASSQTSQTHEKLFF; cdr3_nt: TGCGCCAGCAGCCAAACCTCGCAAACACATGAAAAACTGTTTTTT
j_call: TRBJ1-2; v_call: TRBV28; clone_size: .; d_call: .; cdr3_aa: CASSLRQGGYTF; cdr3_nt: TGTGCCAGCAGTTTACGGCAGGGGGGCTACACCTTC
j_call: TRBJ1-5; v_call: TRBV30; clone_size: .; d_call: .; cdr3_aa: CAWSGGRNQPQHF; cdr3_nt: TGTGCCTGGAGTGGGGGCCGCAATCAGCCCCAGCATTTT
j_call: TRBJ1-4; v_call: TRBV10-3; clone_size: .; d_call: .; cdr3_aa: CAISDGGNEKLFF; cdr3_nt: TGTGCCATCAGTGACGGGGGGAATGAAAAACTGTTTTTT